A single sample gave rise to the 5 T cell receptor beta chains below, sequenced in a study of shared clonotypes between healthy human individuals. Sequencing used immunoSEQ multiplex PCR; TCRdb keeps in-frame clones, though not all of them. The sample yields approximately 840,000 clones, about 96% seen once. Selected positively for CCR7 and CD45RO-negative, naive CD8 cells excluded terminally differentiated effector memory CD45RA+ cells. Specimen: naive CD8+ T cells sorted from blood. The receptors derive from a man aged 30 to 45 in good health.

The chain links TRBV2 to TRBJ1-2, with a weak D call TRBD1 (5 bases). The length of the CDR3 is 12 residues. Germline V gene data show CDR1 as SNHLY and CDR2 as FYNNEI. V was trimmed by 7 bases and J by 4 bases, leaving 10 bases between them. The CDR3 protein is CASTGGLYGYTF. Written as DNA, the CDR3 is TGTGCCAGCACCGGGGGACTCTATGGCTACACCTTC.

This clone showed up just once. The chain carries TRBV7-8 and TRBJ2-7; D is uncertain. This CDR3 has 13 residues. With 4 bases removed from V and 3 bases from J, the gap between germline ends came to 10 bases. CDR1 and CDR2 from the germline V gene are SGHVS and FQNEAQ. The CDR3 is CASSSARDYEQYF. In DNA, the CDR3 is TGTGCCAGCAGCTCCGCTAGGGACTACGAGCAGTACTTC.

The rearrangement links TRBV7-2 to TRBJ2-1; D gene ambiguous. This CDR3 contains 19 residues. Germline V CDR1 and CDR2: SGHTA, FQGNSA. The V end lost 1 base, the J end lost 10 bases, and 29 bases lay between the germline ends. The CDR3 DNA sequence: TGTGCCAGCAGCTTAGATTTAAGTTACAGATCTGATGTCTCTATCGAGCAGTTCTTC. It translates to CASSLDLSYRSDVSIEQFF.

This chain uses TRBV27 with TRBJ1-4, with 9 bases aligning to TRBD1. Trimming at V came to 6 bases and at J to 6 bases, leaving 11 bases not matched to a gene. Germline V CDR1 and CDR2: MNHEY, SMNVEV (reference sequence). The CDR3 contains 16 residues. The DNA of the CDR3 is TGTGCCAGCAGCCCTCTCCCCGGACAGGGGTATGAAAAACTGTTTTTT. This sequence encodes CASSPLPGQGYEKLFF.

The chain is built from TRBV29-1 and TRBJ2-1, with unresolved D. This CDR3 region has 13 residues. Trimming took off 0 bases at V and 12 bases at J, with 15 bases between the two ends. The germline gives CDR1 SQVTM, CDR2 ANQGSEA. The CDR3 nucleotides read TGCAGCGTTGAAGATCTGGACCCAATGGGGCAGTTCTTC. Encoded protein: CSVEDLDPMGQFF.